The 30 T cell receptor beta chains presented below share a single source sample, sequenced in a study of blood T cell repertoires in COVID-19 (dated by TCRdb to 2020 to 2022). Preparation of the library involved the immunoSEQ multiplex PCR assay. Here the immuneACCESS table is served through TCRdb, limited to in-frame sequences with V and J called. Missing clones are a known gap in these copies; in checked studies unresolved V genes cover under half, and the rest lacks a known reason. The sample table contains about 360,000 clones; only one count was recorded for roughly 86% of them. 2.5% to 3.5% of the sample lies in the top ten. The sample taken for sequencing was peripheral blood. The source of these receptors is a human donor in a cohort sampled during active COVID-19.

V gene TRBV19 combines with J gene TRBJ2-7; 7 bases are shared with TRBD2. In germline, CDR1 is LNHDA, CDR2 SQIVND (reference sequence). CDR3 length: 14 residues. The V segment lost 4 bases and the J segment 1 base; nucleotides outside the gene matches: 4. CDR3 coding DNA: TGTGCCAGTAGTACTAGCGGCCTATCCTACGAGCAGTACTTC. It yields the protein CASSTSGLSYEQYF.

The V gene is TRBV24-1, the J gene TRBJ2-1, with 7 bases that match TRBD1. V lost 0 bases, J lost 6 bases, and 4 bases stayed unmatched. The CDR3 has 15 amino acids. Germline V CDR1 and CDR2: KGHDR, SFDVKD. CDR3 amino acids: CATSDLRTGPNEQFF. CDR3 nucleotide sequence: TGTGCCACCAGTGATTTGAGGACAGGTCCCAATGAGCAGTTCTTC.

This chain links TRBV24-1 with TRBJ2-3; 9 bases align to TRBD1. Per the germline V gene, CDR1 is KGHDR and CDR2 is SFDVKD. V was pared by 2 bases and J by 8 bases, with 13 bases of the junction left unmatched. This CDR3 spans 17 amino acids. The DNA of the CDR3 is TGTGCCACCAGTGATTCCCCGGGACAGGGCTTCGGAGGTACGCAGTATTTT. Translation: CATSDSPGQGFGGTQYF.

This clone was detected once. The rearrangement joins TRBV5-1 to TRBJ2-1; 7 bases agree with TRBD2. The V segment lost 4 bases and the J segment 5 bases; nucleotides outside the gene matches: 12. Germline CDR1 reads SGHRS; CDR2 reads YFSETQ. This CDR3 has 16 residues. The CDR3 DNA reads TGCGCCAGCAGCCTGGGACTAACTAGACTCAACAATGAGCAGTTCTTC. It is translated as CASSLGLTRLNNEQFF.

The chain employs TRBV6-5 and TRBJ1-5; TRBD1 matches at 9 bases. The CDR3 consists of 14 residues. Germline CDR1 is MNHEY and CDR2 is SVGAGI. V shed 6 bases and J 3 bases; nucleotides not matched to a gene: 3. DNA for the CDR3: TGTGCCAGCAGGGGGACAGGGAACAATCAGCCCCAGCATTTT. Residues: CASRGTGNNQPQHF.

The DNA for the CDR3 is TGTGCCAGCAGCCCCGAGTCCGAGACCCAGTACTTC. Translation: CASSPESETQYF. The chain couples TRBV7-2 to TRBJ2-5; D gene unclear. Germline V lookup: CDR1 SGHTA, CDR2 FQGNSA. With 5 bases removed from V and 5 bases from J, the gap between germline ends came to 9 bases. The CDR3 covers 12 residues.

The rearrangement uses TRBV12-3 or TRBV12-4 and TRBJ1-2, with 9 bases lining up with TRBD1. V lost 5 bases to trimming and J lost 8 bases; unmatched junction nucleotides: 6. CDR3 length: 13 amino acids. CDR3 residues: CASSPTGGVGYTF. The CDR3 DNA follows: TGTGCCAGCAGTCCTACAGGGGGCGTAGGCTACACCTTC.

This sequence joins TRBV24-1 and TRBJ1-1; possible D gene TRBD1, 6 bases. V gave up 9 bases and J gave up 2 bases, with 9 bases separating them. Germline V gives CDR1 KGHDR, CDR2 SFDVKD. The CDR3 length is 12 residues. CDR3 region: CATRGGNTEAFF. The CDR3 coding sequence is TGTGCCACCCGAGGGGGAAACACTGAAGCTTTCTTT.

The chain has TRBV19 and TRBJ1-1; weak D call: TRBD1 (5 bases). The V end was cut by 7 bases, the J end by 7 bases, with 19 bases between. From germline, CDR1 is LNHDA and CDR2 SQIVND (reference sequence). This CDR3 region has 14 residues. The CDR3 bases are TGTGCCAGTAAATGGGGCGTAGCTAGGGGTGAAGCTTTCTTT. It yields the protein CASKWGVARGEAFF.

The chain combines TRBV6-1 with TRBJ2-7, with a tentative D call TRBD1 (5 bases). The V gene lost 3 bases and the J gene lost 3 bases, with 9 bases spanning the gap. The germline CDR1 and CDR2 sequences are MNHNS and SASEGT. The CDR3 has 13 amino acids. DNA for the CDR3: TGTGCCAGCAGTGATACAGGTGACTACGAGCAGTACTTC. This translates into CASSDTGDYEQYF.

The J gene is TRBJ1-1, the V gene TRBV6-1; D might be TRBD1 (6 bases). CDR1 MNHNS and CDR2 SASEGT come from the germline V gene. V lost 3 bases and J 4 bases, leaving 18 bases between the germline ends. This CDR3 is built from 16 residues. CDR3 sequence: CASSDVGGRGGTEAFF. The CDR3 DNA follows: TGTGCCAGCAGTGATGTTGGGGGCCGAGGTGGCACTGAAGCTTTCTTT.

This clone was picked up one time. The chain recombines TRBV4-2 with TRBJ1-2; D not resolved. The V end was cut by 0 bases, the J end by 8 bases, with 16 bases between. The CDR3 runs to 15 residues. Germline assignment: CDR1 LGHNA and CDR2 YNFKEQ. The CDR3 region is CASSQEREAAAGYTF. For the CDR3, the DNA is TGTGCCAGCAGCCAAGAAAGGGAGGCGGCGGCCGGCTACACCTTC.

The rearrangement links TRBV3-1 (or the pseudogene TRBV3-2) to TRBJ2-5; 8 positions agree with TRBD2. The germline V gene encodes CDR1 LGHDT and CDR2 YNNKEL (reference sequence). Trimming cost V 8 bases and J 4 bases; bases outside gene matches: 9. This CDR3 region has 14 residues. As DNA, the CDR3 is TGTGCCAGCGATCCGGGACTAGGACCAGAGACCCAGTACTTC. Translation gives CASDPGLGPETQYF.

This chain uses TRBV29-1 with TRBJ1-2; 8 bases are shared with TRBD1. The CDR3 runs to 15 residues. The V gene's germline CDR1 is SQVTM and CDR2 ANQGSEA. Trimming at V came to 4 bases and at J to 2 bases, leaving 9 bases not matched to a gene. CDR3 loop: CSVGEWDRRNYGYTF. The CDR3 region has the DNA TGCAGCGTTGGAGAATGGGACAGGAGGAACTATGGCTACACCTTC. The full variable domain, rest sourced from reference TRBV29-1 and TRBJ1-2, is SAVISQKPSRDICQRGTSLTIQCQVDSQVTMMFWYRQQPGQSLTLIATANQGSEATYESGFVIDKFPISRPNLTFSTLTVSNMSPEDSSIYLCSVGEWDRRNYGYTFGSGTRLTVV.

This clone appeared many times. The chain has TRBV19 and TRBJ1-1; maybe TRBD1 (6 bases). V gave up 5 bases and J gave up 2 bases, with 18 bases separating them. Germline assignment: CDR1 LNHDA and CDR2 SQIVND (reference sequence). This CDR3 is built from 16 residues. CDR3 region: CASSHLRGADNTEAFF. CDR3 in DNA: TGTGCCAGTAGTCATCTTCGGGGGGCAGATAACACTGAAGCTTTCTTT.

This clone was seen only once. This chain connects TRBV27 to TRBJ2-3, with 9 bases lining up with TRBD2. Trimming removed 4 bases from V and 5 bases from J; junction bases left unmatched: 10. The CDR3 runs 16 residues. Germline V lookup: CDR1 MNHEY, CDR2 SMNVEV (reference sequence). CDR3 loop: CASSSTAGGPRDTQYF. The CDR3 coding sequence is TGTGCCAGCAGTTCCACGGCGGGAGGGCCGCGAGATACGCAGTATTTT.

This sequence joins TRBV28 and TRBJ1-4, with 7 bases identical to TRBD1. This CDR3 has 16 amino acids. In germline, CDR1 is MDHEN, CDR2 SYDVKM. With V trimmed by 4 bases and J by 8 bases, 13 bases remained unmatched. The CDR3 nucleotides read TGTGCCAGCAGTTCAGCTGCAACAGGGGTGGAAGAAAAACTGTTTTTT. Protein sequence: CASSSAATGVEEKLFF.

This clone was detected once. This sequence joins TRBV5-1 and TRBJ1-4; 11 nucleotides agree with TRBD1. This CDR3 is 17 amino acids long. V shed 0 bases, J shed 5 bases, and the junction held 6 bases outside the gene matches. Germline V gene lookup returns CDR1 SGHRS and CDR2 YFSETQ. This CDR3 reads CASSLAGTGGTNEKLFF. The CDR3 nucleotides are TGCGCCAGCAGCTTGGCCGGGACAGGGGGTACCAATGAAAAACTGTTTTTT.

This chain links TRBV6-4 with TRBJ1-1, with 8 positions matching TRBD1. The CDR3 is 14 amino acids. CDR1 MRHNA and CDR2 SNTAGT come from the germline V gene. The V and J ends lost 5 bases and 5 bases, in that order; junction bases with no gene match: 7. The CDR3: CASSIQGAWTEAFF. The CDR3, as DNA: TGTGCCAGCAGTATTCAGGGGGCCTGGACTGAAGCTTTCTTT.

CDR3 amino acids: CASSGRGIYGYTF. In DNA form, the CDR3 reads TGTGCCAGCAGTGGCAGGGGGATTTATGGCTACACCTTC. V is TRBV5-4 and J is TRBJ1-2, with 7 positions matching TRBD1. The CDR3 runs 13 residues. Per the germline V gene, CDR1 is SGHNT and CDR2 is YYREEE (reference sequence). V shed 5 bases and J 5 bases; nucleotides not matched to a gene: 6. Drawing the rest from reference TRBV5-4 and TRBJ1-2, the complete variable domain is ETGVTQSPTHLIKTRGQQVTLRCSSQSGHNTVSWYQQALGQGPQFIFQYYREEENGRGNFPPRFSGLQFPNYSSELNVNALELDDSALYLCASSGRGIYGYTFGSGTRLTVV.

The chain employs TRBV4-2 and TRBJ1-1; possible D gene TRBD1, 6 bases. Germline CDR1 is LGHNA and CDR2 is YNFKEQ. CDR3 length equals 17 residues. Trimming removed 1 base from V and 3 bases from J, with 18 bases in between. In DNA, the CDR3 is TGTGCCAGCAGCCAAGTCCAGACCCTCCCAGGGGACACTGAAGCTTTCTTT. Translated: CASSQVQTLPGDTEAFF.

The chain has TRBV5-5 and TRBJ2-7, with 7 bases identical to TRBD1. V shed 4 bases and J 6 bases; nucleotides not matched to a gene: 10. The CDR3 runs 14 residues. CDR1 SGHKS and CDR2 YYEKEE come from the germline V gene (reference sequence). As DNA, the CDR3 is TGTGCCAGCAGCCTCCGACAGGGCCAGGCCGAGCAGTACTTC. This encodes CASSLRQGQAEQYF.

The chain joins TRBV5-1 to TRBJ2-6; D perhaps matches TRBD2 (6 bases). The germline CDR1 and CDR2 sequences are SGHRS and YFSETQ. This CDR3 region has 15 residues. V was shortened by 7 bases and J by 2 bases, with 13 bases between the two germline ends. This chain's CDR3 is CASWPGGTGANVLTF. Here the CDR3 DNA reads TGCGCCAGCTGGCCCGGGGGAACTGGGGCCAACGTCCTGACTTTC.

CDR3 amino acids: CASSSSGTPTEAFF. The DNA of the CDR3 is TGTGCCAGCAGCTCATCCGGGACACCTACTGAAGCTTTCTTT. This chain connects TRBV7-9 to TRBJ1-1; D is perhaps TRBD1 (6 bases). V gave up 4 bases and J gave up 5 bases, with 14 bases separating them. The CDR3 consists of 14 residues. The V gene's germline CDR1 is SEHNR and CDR2 FQNEAQ (reference sequence). Full variable domain (outside the CDR3, taken from reference TRBV7-9 and TRBJ1-1): DTGVSQNPRHKITKRGQNVTFRCDPISEHNRLYWYRQTLGQGPEFLTYFQNEAQLEKSRLLSDRFSAERPKGSFSTLEIQRTEQGDSAMYLCASSSSGTPTEAFFGQGTRLTVV.

The rearrangement links TRBV18 to TRBJ1-6, with TRBD1 matching 7 bases. Trimming at V came to 5 bases and at J to 10 bases, leaving 20 bases not matched to a gene. The V gene's germline CDR1 is KGHSH and CDR2 LQKENI. The length of the CDR3 is 18 residues. For the CDR3, the DNA is TGTGCCAGCTCAACGTTTTACGGCACCGACAGGGAATACTCACCCCTCCACTTT. Amino acids: CASSTFYGTDREYSPLHF. The whole variable domain, remainder taken from reference TRBV18 and TRBJ1-6, is NAGVMQNPRHLVRRRGQEARLRCSPMKGHSHVYWYRQLPEEGLKFMVYLQKENIIDESGMPKERFSAEFPKEGPSILRIQQVVRGDSAAYFCASSTFYGTDREYSPLHFGNGTRLTVT.

The V and J genes are TRBV30 and TRBJ2-1; 11 bases are a match to TRBD1. Germline CDR1 and CDR2: GTSNPN and SVGIG (reference sequence). The CDR3 is 19 amino acids. With 0 bases clipped from V and 3 bases from J, the junction kept 13 bases outside the gene matches. The CDR3 is CAWSVRDRGLLFYYNEQFF. CDR3 bases: TGTGCCTGGAGTGTACGGGACAGGGGGTTGTTGTTTTACTACAATGAGCAGTTCTTC.

V gene TRBV28 combines with J gene TRBJ2-2, with 8 bases identical to TRBD2. CDR3 size: 17 residues. V gave up 5 bases and J gave up 5 bases; unmatched junction bases: 13. Germline CDR1 and CDR2: MDHEN and SYDVKM. The CDR3 coding sequence is TGTGCCAGCAGTCCGGGACTAGGTCGTTCTTCGACCGGGGAGCTGTTTTTT. Its translation is CASSPGLGRSSTGELFF.

The chain is built from TRBV30 and TRBJ2-7; the match to TRBD1 covers 9 bases. The germline V gene encodes CDR1 GTSNPN and CDR2 SVGIG (reference sequence). Trimming at V came to 1 base and at J to 3 bases, leaving 4 bases not matched to a gene. The CDR3 spans 14 residues. The CDR3, as DNA: TGTGCCTGGAGTGGGGGGACAGGGTACTACGAGCAGTACTTC. Amino acids: CAWSGGTGYYEQYF.

The chain has TRBV19 and TRBJ1-2; 9 bases agree with TRBD1. This CDR3 region has 13 residues. The germline V gene encodes CDR1 LNHDA and CDR2 SQIVND (reference sequence). After removal of 6 bases from V and 4 bases from J, the junction contained 3 bases not matched to a gene. The CDR3 nucleotides read TGTGCCAGTAGCCGGGACAGGGCCTATGGCTACACCTTC. Translated, it gives CASSRDRAYGYTF.

CDR3 amino acids: CASSIRKGDHYGYTF. Here the CDR3 DNA reads TGTGCCAGTAGTATAAGGAAGGGAGATCACTATGGCTACACCTTC. The chain joins TRBV19 to TRBJ1-2; D ambiguous. The CDR3 length is 15 residues. Germline V gives CDR1 LNHDA, CDR2 SQIVND (reference sequence). V was clipped by 2 bases and J by 3 bases, with 13 bases between them.